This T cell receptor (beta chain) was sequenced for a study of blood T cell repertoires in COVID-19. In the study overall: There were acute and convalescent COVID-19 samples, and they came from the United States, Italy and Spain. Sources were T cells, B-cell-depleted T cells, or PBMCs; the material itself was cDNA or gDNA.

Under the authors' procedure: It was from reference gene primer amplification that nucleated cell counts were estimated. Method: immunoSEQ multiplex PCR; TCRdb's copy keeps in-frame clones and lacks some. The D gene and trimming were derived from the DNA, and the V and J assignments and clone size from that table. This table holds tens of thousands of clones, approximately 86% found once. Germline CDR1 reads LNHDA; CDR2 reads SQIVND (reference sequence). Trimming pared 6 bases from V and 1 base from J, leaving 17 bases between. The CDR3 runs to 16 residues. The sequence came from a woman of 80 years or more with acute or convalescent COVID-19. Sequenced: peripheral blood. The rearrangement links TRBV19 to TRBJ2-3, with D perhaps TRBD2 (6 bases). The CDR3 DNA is TGTGCCAGTAGGGCTAGGAGGGAGGCGGGCACAGATACGCAGTATTTT. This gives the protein CASRARREAGTDTQYF.